The present entry profiles one T cell receptor (beta chain) with its context. There is no known antigen for this receptor. No base quality information exists; no much larger clone differs at one position. TCRbeta CDR3 regions were amplified from genomic DNA using the immunoSEQ Assay, a bias-controlled multiplex PCR. Turning to the authors' computational methods: The number of nucleated cells in each sample was estimated from the amplification of reference gene primers within the assay. To quantify the absolute abundance of each unique TCRbeta CDR3 rearrangement, sequence reads were collapsed and filtered. For each sample, productive Simpson clonality was calculated as the square root of Simpson's diversity index over productive rearrangements. TCRdb limited this immuneACCESS table to in-frame rearrangements with V and J called. A share of clones is missing; checked studies link under half to unresolved V genes, and the rest is unexplained. V, J and clone size are those of that table, while D and trimming were read from the DNA. For this sample the table gives approximately 50,000 clones, of which roughly 89% were detected only once. 7% to 9% of the sample comes from the top ten.

The junction shows trimming of 3 bases on V and 3 bases on J, and the gene matches do not reach 11 bases of it. From the cysteine through the phenylalanine, the CDR3 covers 18 amino acids. Only the CDR3 part of the read is kept: 54 bases, read in frame from the first base. In the germline V gene, CDR1 corresponds to LGHNA and CDR2 to YNFKEQ. The entry originates in a study of blood T cell repertoires in COVID-19 (dated by TCRdb to 2018 to 2021). With respect to the entire study: Collaborator samples came from the United States, Italy and Spain and covered acute and convalescent phases of COVID-19. The sample metadata nearly always contained a de-identified subject ID, COVID-19 status, age in years and sex. The dataset comprised deeply sampled blood TCRbeta repertoires from subjects exposed to, actively infected with, or recovered from COVID-19. The repertoires were released in a freely available public database intended as a resource for research on the immune response to SARS-CoV-2. The material from the prospective study consisted of cDNA or gDNA derived from T cells, B-cell-depleted T cells, or PBMCs. Samples were obtained from the ongoing ImmuneRACE study (first 160 participants) and from over 1,000 subjects provided by 6 global collaborators. Where available, HLA class I and class II types were taken from metadata supplied by the sample provider and were not determined by assay-based typing. What the work shows at the level of the full study, not this receptor alone: How much clinical and demographic metadata was included differed by source and by participant, and the metadata was provided uncurated.

Each collaborating institution followed its own protocols to collect whole blood in K2EDTA tubes. Collaborator samples were shipped for TCRbeta analysis as frozen whole blood, isolated PBMCs, or DNA extracted from either sample type. The rearrangement combines TRBV4-2 with TRBJ2-7, with 13 junctional bases fitting TRBD2. The receptor was derived from a man at least 80 years old with active or convalescent COVID-19. Material: peripheral blood. CDR3 region: CASSQRETSGRVNYEQYF. At the DNA level, the sequence is TGTGCCAGCAGCCAGCGTGAAACTAGCGGGAGGGTGAACTACGAGCAGTACTTC.